A single sample gave rise to the 15 T cell receptor beta chains below, sequenced in a study of CD8+ T cells in alopecia areata. Treatment denoted: oral pan-JAK inhibitor, 5-10 mg twice daily. Extracted from the samples, RNA was reverse transcribed into cDNA to serve as the sequencing template. TCRdb's copy holds only in-frame clones and misses some; the assay was immunoSEQ multiplex PCR. The data show approximately 220,000 clones, more than 30% seen once. The source material was CD4+ T cells sorted from blood, sampled around week 34, from a patient treated with tofacitinib. These TCRs come from a human donor with alopecia areata.

This clone was picked up a small number of times. V and J are TRBV4-2 and TRBJ1-1; 7 nucleotides match TRBD1. The germline V gene encodes CDR1 LGHNA and CDR2 YNFKEQ. Trimming at V came to 4 bases and at J to 3 bases, leaving 11 bases not matched to a gene. The CDR3 extends over 16 amino acids. The CDR3 DNA sequence: TGTGCCAGCAGCCTCGCCGGGGGACAGTCTTACACTGAAGCTTTCTTT. The encoded protein is CASSLAGGQSYTEAFF.

The chain links TRBV30 to TRBJ1-2; 7 bases agree with TRBD1. From germline, CDR1 is GTSNPN and CDR2 SVGIG (reference sequence). The V and J ends lost 2 bases and 8 bases, in that order; junction bases with no gene match: 14. CDR3 length equals 15 residues. The CDR3 coding sequence is TGTGCCTGGAGTTCCTTCTGGGGCCCCAGGGGGGGCTACACCTTC. The encoded protein is CAWSSFWGPRGGYTF.

V is TRBV5-1 and J is TRBJ2-7; D not certain. V dropped 6 bases and J dropped 2 bases, with 18 bases sitting between them. This CDR3 region has 15 residues. CDR1 SGHRS and CDR2 YFSETQ come from the germline V gene. The CDR3 reads CASNFLPGGTYEQYF. The DNA of the CDR3 is TGCGCCAGCAACTTCCTACCCGGTGGCACCTACGAGCAGTACTTC.

The V gene is TRBV5-8, the J gene TRBJ1-5; D remains ambiguous. Trimming left V 7 bases short and J 0 bases short, with 14 bases between. Germline V lookup: CDR1 SGHTS, CDR2 YDEGEE. The CDR3 is made up of 15 amino acids. This CDR3 reads CASAAIGYSNQPQHF. CDR3 nucleotide sequence: TGTGCCAGCGCCGCAATAGGATATAGCAATCAGCCCCAGCATTTT.

The rearrangement joins TRBV10-2 to TRBJ1-2; D is possibly TRBD1 (5 bases). The V end lost 6 bases, the J end lost 0 bases, and 11 bases lay between the germline ends. The CDR3 runs to 14 residues. The germline V gene encodes CDR1 WSHSY and CDR2 SAAADI. The CDR3, as DNA: TGCGCCAGCAGCCAACCGACAGCTAACTATGGCTACACCTTC. It specifies CASSQPTANYGYTF.

This clone was counted ten times or more. J is TRBJ2-7 and V is TRBV7-6, with unresolved D. V dropped 4 bases and J dropped 3 bases, with 7 bases sitting between them. Germline values: CDR1 SGHVS, CDR2 FNYEAQ. The CDR3 is 12 amino acids. The CDR3 spells CASSSQYYEQYF. In DNA form, the CDR3 reads TGTGCCAGCAGCTCCCAGTACTACGAGCAGTACTTC. Using reference TRBV7-6 and TRBJ2-7 for the parts outside the CDR3, the full variable domain is GAGVSQSPRYKVTKRGQDVALRCDPISGHVSLYWYRQALGQGPEFLTYFNYEAQQDKSGLPNDRFSAERPEGSISTLTIQRTEQRDSAMYRCASSSQYYEQYFGPGTRLTVT.

On this clone itself: The junction and the germline gene differ at one end; a read error may be behind it. The rearrangement uses TRBV11-1 and TRBJ2-7; D might be TRBD2 (6 bases). CDR3 length: 15 amino acids. The germline CDR1 and CDR2 sequences are SGHAT and FQDESV (reference sequence). The CDR3 nucleotides read TGTGCCAGCAGCTTAGTACGTTGGGGAGGCAGCGAGCGGTACTTC. Protein product: CASSLVRWGGSERYF. The entire variable domain, with the rest obtained from reference TRBV11-1 and TRBJ2-7, is as follows: EAEVAQSPRYKITEKSQAVAFWCDPISGHATLYWYRQILGQGPELLVQFQDESVVDDSQLPKDRFSAERLKGVDSTLKIQPAELGDSAMYLCASSLVRWGGSERYFGPGTRLTVT.

This clone turned up a few times. The rearrangement links TRBV2 to TRBJ2-6; D is uncertain. The V end lost 7 bases, the J end lost 0 bases, and 4 bases lay between the germline ends. The CDR3 is made up of 13 amino acids. CDR1 is SNHLY, CDR2 FYNNEI, per germline. CDR3 sequence (DNA): TGTGCCAGCACAATCTCTGGGGCCAACGTCCTGACTTTC. Translating it yields CASTISGANVLTF.

The chain carries TRBV11-1 and TRBJ1-1; tentative D call: TRBD1 (6 bases). V was shortened by 2 bases and J by 0 bases, with 22 bases between the two germline ends. The CDR3 is 19 amino acids. Germline V gene lookup returns CDR1 SGHAT and CDR2 FQDESV (reference sequence). CDR3 sequence: CASSLTPGGRINMNTEAFF. For the CDR3, the DNA is TGTGCCAGCAGCTTAACCCCCGGGGGGCGGATTAATATGAACACTGAAGCTTTCTTT.

Worth noting for this clone: The same CDR3 arises from other DNA sequences in this sample as well. The chain couples TRBV30 to TRBJ1-5; D call uncertain. Germline V lookup: CDR1 GTSNPN, CDR2 SVGIG (reference sequence). This CDR3 is 13 amino acids long. V dropped 0 bases and J dropped 2 bases, with 5 bases sitting between them. Written as DNA, the CDR3 is TGTGCCTGGAGTGTACGGGGCAATCAGCCCCAGCATTTT. Amino acid sequence: CAWSVRGNQPQHF. Combining the CDR3 with reference TRBV30 and TRBJ1-5 gives the whole variable domain SQTIHQWPATLVQPVGSPLSLECTVEGTSNPNLYWYRQAAGRGLQLLFYSVGIGQISSEVPQNLSASRPQDRQFILSSKKLLLSDSGFYLCAWSVRGNQPQHFGDGTRLSIL.

V gene TRBV5-1 combines with J gene TRBJ2-5, with unresolved D. The germline gives CDR1 SGHRS, CDR2 YFSETQ. V was pared by 0 bases and J by 5 bases, with 8 bases between. There are 13 residues in the CDR3. This CDR3 is CASSLGPVETQYF. CDR3 DNA sequence: TGCGCCAGCAGCTTGGGGCCTGTGGAGACCCAGTACTTC.

The sample holds a few counts of this clone. The chain is built from TRBV19 and TRBJ2-5, with a tentative D call TRBD1 (6 bases). Trimming cost V 3 bases and J 1 base, with 12 bases left between them. Germline V lookup: CDR1 LNHDA, CDR2 SQIVND (reference sequence). The CDR3 runs to 15 residues. This CDR3 is CASSIQGLSQETQYF. The CDR3 nucleotides are TGTGCCAGTAGTATCCAGGGGCTATCCCAAGAGACCCAGTACTTC. Full variable domain (rest looked up from reference TRBV19 and TRBJ2-5): DGGITQSPKYLFRKEGQNVTLSCEQNLNHDAMYWYRQDPGQGLRLIYYSQIVNDFQKGDIAEGYSVSREKKESFPLTVTSAQKNPTAFYLCASSIQGLSQETQYFGPGTRLLVL.

This clone has only a few counts. The J gene is TRBJ1-5, the V gene TRBV6-6; 8 bases are a match to TRBD1. Germline values: CDR1 MNHNY, CDR2 SVGAGI (reference sequence). This CDR3 has 14 amino acids. The V and J ends lost 6 bases and 2 bases, in that order; junction bases with no gene match: 3. In DNA, the CDR3 is TGTGCCAGCAGGTCGACAGGGGGCAATCAGCCCCAGCATTTT. This sequence encodes CASRSTGGNQPQHF.

The rearrangement joins TRBV14 to TRBJ2-2; weak D call: TRBD1 (6 bases). The CDR3 has 15 amino acids. CDR1 and CDR2 (germline): SGHDN, FVKESK. V was pared by 4 bases and J by 8 bases, with 17 bases between. Here the CDR3 DNA reads TGTGCCAGCAGCCTCAGAACAGGGTTCCCAGGGGAGCTGTTTTTT. Translation: CASSLRTGFPGELFF.

Written as DNA, the CDR3 is TGCAGCGTTGACCCGGACGGCGATGAAAAACTGTTTTTT. This gives the protein CSVDPDGDEKLFF. The chain recombines TRBV29-1 with TRBJ1-4; D not certain. This CDR3 is built from 13 residues. Between the trimmed V and J ends, which lost 3 bases and 6 bases, there was a span of 11 bases. CDR1 is SQVTM, CDR2 ANQGSEA, per germline.